This TCR beta chain was sequenced for a study of regulatory T cells in long-lasting Graves disease. Time point described: newly diagnosed GD, antithyroid drugs for less than 3 months. Construction of the TCR library relied on RNA isolated from PBMCs. This clonotype was counted many times. The trim removed 5 bases at V and 8 bases at J, leaving 12 bases unmatched. Germline lookup yields CDR1 SGHAT and CDR2 FQNNGV. This CDR3 has 15 residues. According to the study, TCR beta libraries were built with iRepertoire HTBI primers and CDR3-region Arm-PCR. One entry per CDR3 protein, called by TCRdb with MiXCR from the multiplex PCR reads. The sample consists of some 500,000 distinct CDR3 sequences, approximately 13% of them appearing once. These data were also filed under a second study, of T cells in Graves' hyperthyroidism and ophthalmopathy.

The material was peripheral blood mononuclear cells (PBMCs), obtained at new diagnosis, from a patient treated with antithyroid drugs. The TCR comes from a young man with Graves disease. The rearrangement uses TRBV11-2 and TRBJ2-1; 7 bases align to TRBD2. CDR3 in amino acids: CASSRLAGEFHEQFF. The CDR3 region has the DNA TGTGCCAGCAGCCGCTTGGCGGGAGAGTTCCATGAGCAGTTCTTC.